The entry that follows covers one TCR beta chain sequence. Source study methods: The authors estimated nucleated cell counts from reference gene primer amplification. The table came from immunoSEQ multiplex PCR; TCRdb's copy has only in-frame clones and leaves some out. V and J calls and clone size come straight from that table; D and trimming were deduced from the DNA. Of around 250,000 clones listed, 80% to 90% were seen once; the top ten hold 3.1%. This record belongs to a study of blood T cell repertoires in COVID-19. Study summary: PBMCs, B-cell-depleted T cells, or T cells provided the cDNA or gDNA that made up the material.

Before they entered the study, exposed participants had met a COVID-19 case within 2 weeks. The CDR3 totals 16 residues. The ends lost 5 bases at V and 5 bases at J; junction bases unmatched: 7. Germline CDR1 SGHTA, CDR2 FQGNSA. The chain links TRBV7-2 to TRBJ2-5; 14 nucleotides align to TRBD2. The sequenced sample consisted of PBMCs or T cells enriched from blood (not recorded which). The source of this sequence is a woman between 40 and 50 years old who had been exposed to COVID-19. Here the CDR3 reads CASSPRLAGGPETQYF. The CDR3 DNA reads as TGTGCCAGCAGCCCCCGACTAGCGGGGGGGCCGGAGACCCAGTACTTC.